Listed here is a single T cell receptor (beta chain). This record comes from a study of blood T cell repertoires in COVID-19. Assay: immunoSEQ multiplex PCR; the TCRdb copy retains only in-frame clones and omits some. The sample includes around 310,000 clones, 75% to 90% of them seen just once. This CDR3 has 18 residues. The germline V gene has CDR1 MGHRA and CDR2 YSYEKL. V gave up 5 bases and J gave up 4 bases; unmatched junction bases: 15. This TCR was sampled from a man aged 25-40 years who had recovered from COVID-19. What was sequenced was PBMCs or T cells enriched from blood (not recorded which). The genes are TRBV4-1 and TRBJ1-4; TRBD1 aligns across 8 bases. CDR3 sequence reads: CASSFLGQEIIFNEKLFF. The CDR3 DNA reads TGCGCCAGCAGCTTTTTGGGACAGGAGATTATTTTTAATGAAAAACTGTTTTTT.